This T cell receptor (beta chain) was captured by sequencing in a study of shared clonotypes between healthy human individuals. The deep-level immunoSEQ assay was used. Genomic DNA from each subset was divided evenly over several immunoSEQ plates. Using immunoSEQ multiplex PCR, the repertoire was profiled, and TCRdb retains in-frame clones only, with some absent. The table shows around 1.9 million clones, with around 93% occurring only once. CD45RO-negative, CCR7-positively selected cells formed the naive CD8 fraction, excluding terminally differentiated effector memory CD45RA+ cells. All donors were healthy HIV-negative adults lacking recent acute infections or vaccinations. The CDR3 extends over 14 amino acids. The germline CDR1 and CDR2 sequences are LNHDA and SQIVND (reference sequence). Trimming cost V 2 bases and J 1 base, with 8 bases left between them.

Source material: naive CD8+ T cells from PBMCs. This TCR was sampled from a man aged 18 to 29 in good health. Some clones in this sample may be carry-over from other donors' samples. The rearrangement uses TRBV19 and TRBJ1-1; maybe TRBD1 (6 bases). DNA for the CDR3: TGTGCCAGTAGTATAATACAGGGGAACACTGAAGCTTTCTTT. It codes for CASSIIQGNTEAFF.